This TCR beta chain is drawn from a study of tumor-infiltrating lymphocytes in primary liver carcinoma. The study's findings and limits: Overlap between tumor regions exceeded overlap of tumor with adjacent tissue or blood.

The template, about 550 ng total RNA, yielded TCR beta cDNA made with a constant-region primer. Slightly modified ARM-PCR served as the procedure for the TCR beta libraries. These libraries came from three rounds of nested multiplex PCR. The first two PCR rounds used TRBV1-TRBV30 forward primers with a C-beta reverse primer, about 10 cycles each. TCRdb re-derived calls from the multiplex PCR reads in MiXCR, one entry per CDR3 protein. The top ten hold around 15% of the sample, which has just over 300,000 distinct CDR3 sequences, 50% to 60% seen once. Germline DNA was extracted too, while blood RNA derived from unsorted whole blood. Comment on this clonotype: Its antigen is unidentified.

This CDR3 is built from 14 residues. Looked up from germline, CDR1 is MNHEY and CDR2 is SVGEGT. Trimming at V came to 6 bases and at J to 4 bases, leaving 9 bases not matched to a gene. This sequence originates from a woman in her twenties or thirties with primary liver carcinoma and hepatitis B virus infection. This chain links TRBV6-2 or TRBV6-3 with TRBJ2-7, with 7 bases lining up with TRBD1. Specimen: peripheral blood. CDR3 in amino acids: CASRPSDRAYEQYF. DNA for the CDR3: TGTGCCAGCAGGCCCAGCGACAGGGCGTACGAGCAGTACTTC.